The 18 T cell receptor beta chains reported below all come from one sample, sequenced in a study of OX40 agonist ivuxolimab in advanced cancers. Libraries were prepared by immunoSEQ multiplex PCR; TCRdb keeps only in-frame clonotypes and omits some of them. The table records about 98,000 clones, approximately 91% of them present only once. The input for sequencing was CD4+ or CD8+ T cells sorted from blood, taken in a trial of the OX40 agonist ivuxolimab. The origin of the receptors is an adult with an advanced solid tumor such as melanoma, head and neck, liver or kidney cancer.

V is TRBV6-5 and J is TRBJ2-6, with D possibly matching TRBD2 (5 bases). V was clipped by 6 bases and J by 12 bases, with 15 bases between them. The CDR3 loop spans 13 amino acids. Germline CDR1 MNHEY, CDR2 SVGAGI. This CDR3 reads CASSLGLGSVLTF. CDR3 nucleotides: TGTGCCAGCAGCCTCGGACTGGGGAGCGTCCTGACTTTC.

This clone has just a few counts. The chain's CDR3 is CASSLDGHSGNTIYF. CDR3 in DNA: TGTGCCAGCAGCTTAGATGGCCACTCTGGAAACACCATATATTTT. This chain joins TRBV7-2 and TRBJ1-3; D is ambiguous. This CDR3 region has 15 residues. With 1 base removed from V and 0 bases from J, the gap between germline ends came to 7 bases. CDR1 and CDR2 from the germline V gene are SGHTA and FQGNSA.

The chain links TRBV7-8 to TRBJ1-4; 9 bases line up with TRBD1. Germline assignment: CDR1 SGHVS and CDR2 FQNEAQ. Unmatched junction bases numbered 2, after V lost 5 bases and J lost 1 base. CDR3 length: 15 residues. CDR3 region: CASSMGQGTNEKLFF. CDR3 DNA sequence: TGTGCCAGCAGCATGGGACAGGGAACTAATGAAAAACTGTTTTTT.

The chain couples TRBV6-5 to TRBJ1-2, with D tentatively TRBD1 (5 bases). V was cut by 0 bases and J by 4 bases, with 12 bases left in between. The CDR3 totals 15 residues. Germline V lookup: CDR1 MNHEY, CDR2 SVGAGI. The CDR3, as DNA: TGTGCCAGCAGTTACTCGAATCAGGGAGGCTATGGCTACACCTTC. Residues: CASSYSNQGGYGYTF.

In this sample, this clone turned up a few times. The V gene is TRBV7-9, the J gene TRBJ1-5; D unresolved. Germline CDR1 and CDR2: SEHNR and FQNEAQ (reference sequence). V dropped 5 bases and J dropped 5 bases, with 10 bases sitting between them. The CDR3 extends over 13 amino acids. DNA of the CDR3: TGTGCCAGCAGCCCCGGCCTTTATCAGCCCCAGCATTTT. The encoded protein is CASSPGLYQPQHF.

Concerning this clone itself: The sample carries other DNA sequences with the same CDR3. The J gene is TRBJ2-5, the V gene TRBV11-2; either TRBD1 or TRBD2 may supply D (5 bases each). Trimming took off 3 bases at V and 5 bases at J, with 10 bases between the two ends. The CDR3 runs 13 residues. From germline, CDR1 is SGHAT and CDR2 FQNNGV. CDR3 nucleotides: TGTGCCAGCAGCTTCTCCGAGGGGGAGACCCAGTACTTC. The encoded protein is CASSFSEGETQYF.

The J gene is TRBJ2-1, the V gene TRBV6-1; 8 bases are shared with TRBD2. The germline gives CDR1 MNHNS, CDR2 SASEGT. The CDR3 extends over 15 amino acids. V shed 7 bases and J 5 bases; nucleotides not matched to a gene: 10. CDR3 protein: CASTSRLALHNEQFF. CDR3 sequence (DNA): TGTGCCAGCACCTCTAGACTAGCGCTTCACAATGAGCAGTTCTTC.

CDR3 sequence: CASSQRERTYEQYF. DNA for the CDR3: TGTGCCAGCAGTCAGCGGGAGCGCACCTACGAGCAGTACTTC. The chain carries TRBV28 and TRBJ2-7; 8 bases agree with TRBD2. After removal of 5 bases from V and 2 bases from J, the junction contained 5 bases not matched to a gene. This CDR3 contains 14 residues. Germline V CDR1 and CDR2: MDHEN, SYDVKM.

CDR3 region: CASSSSGGKETQYF. CDR3 in DNA: TGTGCCAGCTCCTCCAGCGGGGGGAAAGAGACCCAGTACTTC. This chain links TRBV11-2 with TRBJ2-5; 9 bases align to TRBD2. Germline V CDR1 and CDR2: SGHAT, FQNNGV. The CDR3 consists of 14 residues. The trim removed 8 bases at V and 3 bases at J, leaving 7 bases unmatched.

The chain recombines TRBV18 with TRBJ2-1; D is ambiguous. With 4 bases removed from V and 8 bases from J, the gap between germline ends came to 12 bases. CDR3 length: 13 residues. CDR1 KGHSH and CDR2 LQKENI come from the germline V gene. CDR3 in amino acids: CASSRARRDEQFF. For the CDR3, the DNA is TGTGCCAGCTCACGGGCCCGCCGGGATGAGCAGTTCTTC.

The genes are TRBV5-4 and TRBJ2-1; D remains ambiguous. CDR3 length: 15 residues. CDR1 is SGHNT, CDR2 YYREEE, per germline (reference sequence). V lost 1 base and J lost 1, with 9 bases in between. In nucleotides, the CDR3 is TGTGCCAGCAGCTTGAGTCTAGATTCCTACAATGAGCAGTTCTTC. Translation: CASSLSLDSYNEQFF. The entire variable domain, with the rest obtained from reference TRBV5-4 and TRBJ2-1, is as follows: ETGVTQSPTHLIKTRGQQVTLRCSSQSGHNTVSWYQQALGQGPQFIFQYYREEENGRGNFPPRFSGLQFPNYSSELNVNALELDDSALYLCASSLSLDSYNEQFFGPGTRLTVL.

The chain carries TRBV9 and TRBJ1-2; 9 nucleotides match TRBD1. This CDR3 contains 15 residues. V was clipped by 2 bases and J by 8 bases; unmatched bases: 10. Germline V gene lookup returns CDR1 SGDLS and CDR2 YYNGEE. CDR3 nucleotide sequence: TGTGCCAGCAGCGTGGGTGCGGGACAGGGCGACGGCTACACCTTC. It specifies CASSVGAGQGDGYTF.

The V gene is TRBV10-3, the J gene TRBJ1-2, with TRBD1 identical over 10 bases. Germline trimming cut 2 bases from V and 7 bases from J; bases unmatched to any gene: 4. This CDR3 region has 14 residues. The germline gives CDR1 ENHRY, CDR2 SYGVKD. In nucleotides, the CDR3 is TGTGCCATCAGTGAGGGGACAGGGGTGCGTGGCTACACCTTC. This gives the protein CAISEGTGVRGYTF.

This chain connects TRBV11-2 to TRBJ1-1, with D uncertain. The V and J ends lost 0 bases and 4 bases respectively, with 9 bases between them. In germline, CDR1 is SGHAT, CDR2 FQNNGV. The CDR3 is 14 residues long. The CDR3 DNA sequence: TGTGCCAGCAGCTTAGACAGGCGGAGCACTGAAGCTTTCTTT. Its translation: CASSLDRRSTEAFF.

The chain has TRBV4-2 and TRBJ1-2; D ambiguous. This CDR3 is built from 14 residues. Per the germline V gene, CDR1 is LGHNA and CDR2 is YNFKEQ. V lost 0 bases, J lost 4 bases, and 9 bases lay in between. The CDR3 coding sequence is TGTGCCAGCAGCCAAGATCGGACGGCCTATGGCTACACCTTC. This sequence encodes CASSQDRTAYGYTF.

The CDR3 DNA sequence: TGTGCCAGCAGTTCGAGGGACAGGGGCTACGAGCAGTACGTC. Protein: CASSSRDRGYEQYV. This chain links TRBV6-6 with TRBJ2-7, with TRBD1 identical over 10 bases. Trimming removed 4 bases from V and 3 bases from J; junction bases left unmatched: 3. The CDR3 covers 14 residues. Germline V gives CDR1 MNHNY, CDR2 SVGAGI (reference sequence).

J is TRBJ1-4 and V is TRBV5-1, with unresolved D. Trimming removed 0 bases from V and 0 bases from J, with 9 bases in between. CDR3 size: 16 residues. In germline, CDR1 is SGHRS, CDR2 YFSETQ. The CDR3 loop is CASSLGVTATNEKLFF. CDR3 sequence (DNA): TGCGCCAGCAGCTTGGGGGTTACGGCAACTAATGAAAAACTGTTTTTT.

The gene calls are TRBV7-4 and TRBJ1-2; D is ambiguous. This CDR3 contains 10 residues. In germline, CDR1 is SGHVT, CDR2 SQSDAQ. V shed 8 bases and J shed 7 bases, with 8 bases lying between them. CDR3 sequence reads: CASPPRGYTF. CDR3 nucleotides: TGTGCCAGCCCCCCGCGTGGCTACACCTTC.